The T cell receptor (beta chain) under discussion was sequenced for a study of a mutant IDH1 vaccine in newly diagnosed glioma. With respect to this clone: What it recognizes is unknown.

The germline CDR1 and CDR2 sequences are LGHNA and YNFKEQ. With 1 base removed from V and 0 bases from J, the gap between germline ends came to 13 bases. This CDR3 region has 17 residues. Clones were read by immunoSEQ multiplex PCR, and TCRdb kept only the in-frame ones, dropping some. Of roughly 60,000 clones listed, about 86% are singletons. The time point was: week 5, during vaccination. The investigators gave 300 ug of mutant IDH1 20-mer peptide in each vaccine dose, together with topical imiquimod. The specimen was PBMCs, collected from a glioma patient whose treatment included an IDH1 peptide vaccine. The receptor's source is a woman aged 50 to 65 with glioma. The gene calls are TRBV4-2 and TRBJ2-1; D remains ambiguous. DNA for the CDR3: TGTGCCAGCAGCCAAGCTAGGCAGGCCCTCTCCTACAATGAGCAGTTCTTC. Residues: CASSQARQALSYNEQFF.